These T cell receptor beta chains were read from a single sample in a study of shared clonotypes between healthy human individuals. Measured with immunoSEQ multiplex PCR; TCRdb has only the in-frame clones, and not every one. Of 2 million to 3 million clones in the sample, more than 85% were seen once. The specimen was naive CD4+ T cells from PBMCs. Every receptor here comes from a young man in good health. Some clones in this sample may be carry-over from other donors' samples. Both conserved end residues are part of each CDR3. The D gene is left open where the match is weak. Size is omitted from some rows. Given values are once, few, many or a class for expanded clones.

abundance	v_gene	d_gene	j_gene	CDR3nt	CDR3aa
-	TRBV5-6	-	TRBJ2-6	TGTGCCAGCAGCCCGGGTCCGAAAGGAGACTCTGGGGCCAACGTCCTGACTTTC	CASSPGPKGDSGANVLTF
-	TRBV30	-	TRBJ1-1	TGTGCCTGTTCAATGAACACTGAAGCTTTCTTT	CACSMNTEAFF
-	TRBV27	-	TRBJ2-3	TGTGCCAGCAGGCTGGATCGGGACCGCACAGATACGCAGTATTTT	CASRLDRDRTDTQYF
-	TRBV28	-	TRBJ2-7	TGTGCCAGCACCGCCCTCGGCGAGCAGTACTTC	CASTALGEQYF
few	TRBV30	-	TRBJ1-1	TGTGCCTGGAGTAACCTACCGGGAACTGAAGCTTTCTTT	CAWSNLPGTEAFF
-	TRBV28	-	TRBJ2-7	TGTGCCAGCAGTCCCCGGGCTAGCCGTTCCTACGAGCAGTACTTC	CASSPRASRSYEQYF
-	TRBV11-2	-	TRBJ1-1	TGTGCCAGCAACTCGGACACTGAAGCTTTCTTT	CASNSDTEAFF
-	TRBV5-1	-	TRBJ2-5	TGCGCCAGCAGCTTGGGCTTGTTTCAAGAGACCCAGTACTTC	CASSLGLFQETQYF
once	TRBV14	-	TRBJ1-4	TGTGCCAGCAGCCAAGCTGGGGCCGGAGGAGAAAAACTGTTTTTT	CASSQAGAGGEKLFF
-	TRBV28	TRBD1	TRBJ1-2	TGTGCCAGCAGCCCCGGGGGCACAGGGGACGGTGGCTACACCTTC	CASSPGGTGDGGYTF